This TCR beta chain was observed in a study of shared clonotypes between healthy human individuals. In its sample, this clone was seen once. Repertoires were generated with immunoSEQ multiplex PCR, while TCRdb's copy carries only in-frame clones and drops some. The data show approximately 2,200,000 clones, about 92% seen once. Only CD45RO-negative cells positively selected for CCR7 counted as naive CD8 cells, so terminally differentiated effector memory CD45RA+ cells were excluded. Sequenced sample: naive CD8+ T cells from PBMCs. The sequence derives from a man in his late teens or twenties in good health. Some clones in this sample may be carry-over from other donors' samples.

The CDR3 spells CSGTKYTGELFF. In DNA, the CDR3 is TGCAGCGGGACTAAGTACACCGGGGAGCTGTTTTTT. The chain joins TRBV29-1 to TRBJ2-2; D possibly corresponds to TRBD2 (6 bases). This CDR3 has 12 amino acids. Germline V lookup: CDR1 SQVTM, CDR2 ANQGSEA. Trimming left V 7 bases short and J 3 bases short, with 9 bases between.